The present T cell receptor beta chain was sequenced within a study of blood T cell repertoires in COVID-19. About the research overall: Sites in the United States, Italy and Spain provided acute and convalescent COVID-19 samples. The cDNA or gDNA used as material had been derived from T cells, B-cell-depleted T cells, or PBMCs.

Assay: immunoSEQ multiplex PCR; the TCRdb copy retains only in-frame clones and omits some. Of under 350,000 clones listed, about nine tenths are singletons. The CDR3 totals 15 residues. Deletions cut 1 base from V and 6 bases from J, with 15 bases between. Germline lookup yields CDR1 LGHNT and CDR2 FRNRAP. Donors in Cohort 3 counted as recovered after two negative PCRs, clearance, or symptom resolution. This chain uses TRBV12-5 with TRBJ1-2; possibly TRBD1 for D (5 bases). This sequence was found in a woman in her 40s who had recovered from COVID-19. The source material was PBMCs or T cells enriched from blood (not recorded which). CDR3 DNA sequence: TGTGCTAGTGGTTTGGGCGGGACTATCCGAAATGGCTACACCTTC. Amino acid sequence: CASGLGGTIRNGYTF.